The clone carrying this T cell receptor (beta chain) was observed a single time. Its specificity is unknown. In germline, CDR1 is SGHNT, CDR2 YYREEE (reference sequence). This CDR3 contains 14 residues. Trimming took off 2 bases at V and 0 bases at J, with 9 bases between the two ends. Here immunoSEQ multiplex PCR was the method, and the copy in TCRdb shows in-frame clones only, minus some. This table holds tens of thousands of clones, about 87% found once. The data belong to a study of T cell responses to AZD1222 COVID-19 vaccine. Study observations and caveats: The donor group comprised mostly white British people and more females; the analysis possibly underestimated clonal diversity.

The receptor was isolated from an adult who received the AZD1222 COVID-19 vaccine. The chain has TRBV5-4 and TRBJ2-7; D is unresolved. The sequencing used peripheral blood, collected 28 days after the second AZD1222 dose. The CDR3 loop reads CASSFTDSSYEQYF. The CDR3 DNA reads TGTGCCAGCAGCTTTACAGATTCCTCCTACGAGCAGTACTTC.